This passage covers 3 T cell receptor beta chains from one sample sequenced in a study of cytomegalovirus exposure and HLA in healthy donors. The PCR used 60 Vbeta and 13 Jbeta primers. Measured with immunoSEQ multiplex PCR; TCRdb has only the in-frame clones, and not every one. The data show roughly 110,000 clones, with 55% to 85% seen just once and 7.8% held by the top ten. Sequenced sample: PBMCs. The source of these receptors is a man under 40 in good health and CMV-seronegative.

The chain employs TRBV30 and TRBJ2-3; 7 nucleotides match TRBD2. Germline V gene data show CDR1 as GTSNPN and CDR2 as SVGIG (reference sequence). This CDR3 is built from 19 residues. The V and J ends lost 0 bases and 3 bases, in that order; junction bases with no gene match: 18. The CDR3 spells CAWSVGFSWREQLTDTQYF. CDR3 sequence (DNA): TGTGCCTGGAGTGTAGGATTTTCTTGGCGGGAGCAATTAACAGATACGCAGTATTTT.

The CDR3 here is CASSLGLAHNEQFF. The CDR3 DNA is TGTGCCAGCAGCTTGGGACTAGCCCACAATGAGCAGTTCTTC. V and J are TRBV7-2 and TRBJ2-1; 9 bases fit TRBD2. The length of the CDR3 is 14 residues. The V gene's germline CDR1 is SGHTA and CDR2 FQGNSA. V lost 3 bases, J lost 5 bases, and 2 bases stayed unmatched.

The table lists this clone with a count of one. This chain joins TRBV6-1 and TRBJ1-5, with TRBD1 as a possible D gene (6 bases). CDR1 is MNHNS, CDR2 SASEGT, per germline. The CDR3 covers 13 residues. V gave up 3 bases and J gave up 6 bases, with 9 bases separating them. The CDR3 bases are TGTGCCAGCAGTGAGGGGACAAGTCAGCCCCAGCATTTT. Translated: CASSEGTSQPQHF.